This TCR beta chain emerged from a study of T cells in Graves' hyperthyroidism and ophthalmopathy. This clonotype has a handful of counts. Uncontrolled infections, other autoimmune diseases, pregnancy or lactation led to exclusion of patients. PBMCs were collected from an approximately 10 ml volume of fresh peripheral blood. The source material, RNA transcripts, was used to amplify TCR beta CDR3 regions. HTBI primers were employed in a first-round RT-PCR of the TCR CDR3. Using its own MiXCR run on the multiplex PCR reads, TCRdb lists one record per CDR3 protein. The sample comprises about 420,000 distinct CDR3 sequences, 15% to 18% of which are singletons, and 7.7% rests with the top ten. V was trimmed by 0 bases and J by 3 bases, leaving 12 bases between them. Germline-derived CDR1 and CDR2 are WSHSY and SAAADI. The CDR3 has 16 amino acids.

Material: blood. The TCR was taken from a woman aged 18-30 years with Graves' hyperthyroidism. The rearrangement joins TRBV10-2 to TRBJ2-1, with D tentatively TRBD1 (6 bases). The CDR3 nucleotides are TGCGCCAGCAGTGAGTCGAGGGGGAAGTTCTACAATGAGCAGTTCTTC. This translates into CASSESRGKFYNEQFF.